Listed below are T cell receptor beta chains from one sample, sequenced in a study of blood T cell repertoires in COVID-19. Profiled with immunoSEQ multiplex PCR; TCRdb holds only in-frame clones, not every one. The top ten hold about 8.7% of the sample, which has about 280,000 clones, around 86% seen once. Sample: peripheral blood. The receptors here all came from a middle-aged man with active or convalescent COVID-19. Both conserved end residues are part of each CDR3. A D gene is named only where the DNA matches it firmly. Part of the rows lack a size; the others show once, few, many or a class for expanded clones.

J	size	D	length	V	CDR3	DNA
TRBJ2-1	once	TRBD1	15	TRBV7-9	CASSLWTGDYNEQFF	TGTGCCAGCAGCTTATGGACAGGGGACTACAATGAGCAGTTCTTC
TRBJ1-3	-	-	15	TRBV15	CATSRDRRGGNTIYF	TGTGCCACCAGCAGAGATCGCAGGGGAGGAAACACCATATATTTT
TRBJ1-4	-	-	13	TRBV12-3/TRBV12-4	CASMTGTNEKLFF	TGTGCCAGCATGACGGGAACTAATGAAAAACTGTTTTTT
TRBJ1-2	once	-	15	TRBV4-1	CASSQDYQGSYGYTF	TGCGCCAGCAGCCAAGATTATCAGGGCTCCTATGGCTACACCTTC
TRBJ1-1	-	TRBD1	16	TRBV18	CASSPPDRGRHTEAFF	TGTGCCAGCTCACCACCGGACAGGGGGCGGCACACTGAAGCTTTCTTT
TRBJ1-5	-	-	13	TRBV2	CASRGTADQPQHF	TGTGCCAGCAGAGGTACAGCAGATCAGCCCCAGCATTTT
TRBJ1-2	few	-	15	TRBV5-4	CASSLAPEGFYGYTF	TGTGCCAGCAGCTTGGCCCCCGAGGGATTCTATGGCTACACCTTC
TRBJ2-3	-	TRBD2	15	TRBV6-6	CASSYSAGGQDTQYF	TGTGCCAGCAGTTACTCGGCGGGGGGCCAAGATACGCAGTATTTT
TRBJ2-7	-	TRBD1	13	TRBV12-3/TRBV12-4	CASRSGTGGEQYF	TGTGCCAGCAGGTCAGGGACAGGCGGGGAGCAGTACTTC
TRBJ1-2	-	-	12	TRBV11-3	CASSLSTGRYTF	TGTGCCAGCAGCCTTTCGACAGGCCGCTACACCTTC
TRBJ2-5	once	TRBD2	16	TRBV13	CASSLAPRGGAETQYF	TGTGCCAGCAGCTTAGCCCCGAGGGGAGGGGCAGAGACCCAGTACTTC
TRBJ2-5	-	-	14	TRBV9	CASSVGGGVETQYF	TGTGCCAGCAGCGTAGGGGGAGGCGTCGAGACCCAGTACTTC
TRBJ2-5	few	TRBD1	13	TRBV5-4	CASSGTAQETQYF	TGTGCCAGCAGTGGGACAGCACAAGAGACCCAGTACTTC
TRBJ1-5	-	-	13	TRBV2	CASSGQGNQPQHF	TGTGCCAGCAGTGGGCAGGGGAATCAGCCCCAGCATTTT
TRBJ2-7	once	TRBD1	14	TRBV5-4	CASSYGQGLDEQYF	TGTGCCAGCAGCTACGGACAGGGGTTAGACGAGCAGTACTTC
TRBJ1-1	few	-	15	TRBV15	CATSRDGLVSSEAFF	TGTGCCACCAGCAGAGATGGACTAGTCAGCTCTGAAGCTTTCTTT
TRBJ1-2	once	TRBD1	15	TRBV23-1	CASGHGGTGPSGYTF	TGCGCCAGCGGGCACGGGGGGACAGGGCCATCTGGCTACACCTTC
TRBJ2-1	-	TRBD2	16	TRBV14	CASSQDLVTSGNEQFF	TGTGCCAGCAGCCAAGATCTGGTTACTAGCGGCAATGAGCAGTTCTTC
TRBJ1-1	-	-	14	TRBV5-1	CASSLGGQDTEAFF	TGCGCCAGCAGCTTGGGGGGACAAGACACTGAAGCTTTCTTT
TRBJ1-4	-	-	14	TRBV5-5	CASSLVGGDEKLFF	TGTGCCAGCAGCTTGGTAGGGGGAGATGAAAAACTGTTTTTT
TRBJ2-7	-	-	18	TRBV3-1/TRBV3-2	CASSYHPGVYRSSYEQYF	TGTGCCAGCAGCTATCACCCAGGAGTTTACAGGAGCTCCTACGAGCAGTACTTC
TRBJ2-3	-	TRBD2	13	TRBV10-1	CASSGLAGDTQYF	TGCGCCAGCAGTGGGCTAGCGGGCGATACGCAGTATTTT
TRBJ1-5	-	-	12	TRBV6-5	CASRQGNQPQHF	TGTGCCAGCAGACAGGGAAATCAGCCCCAGCATTTT
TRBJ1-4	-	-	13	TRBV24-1	CATSGPLGEKLFF	TGTGCCACCAGTGGGCCCCTTGGTGAAAAACTGTTTTTT
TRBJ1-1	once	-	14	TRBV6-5	CASSPEGVQPEAFF	TGTGCCAGCAGCCCCGAGGGGGTTCAACCTGAAGCTTTCTTT
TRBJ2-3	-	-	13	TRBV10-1	CASSWGVEDTQYF	TGCGCCAGCAGTTGGGGAGTTGAAGATACGCAGTATTTT
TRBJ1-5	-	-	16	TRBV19	CASSIAASGGRQPQHF	TGTGCCAGTAGTATAGCTGCATCGGGCGGGAGGCAGCCCCAGCATTTT
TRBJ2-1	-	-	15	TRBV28	CASREDSRPYNEQFF	TGTGCCAGCAGAGAGGACTCTCGGCCCTACAATGAGCAGTTCTTC